Below are 6 T cell receptor beta chains sequenced from a single sample in a study of cytomegalovirus exposure and HLA in healthy donors. It was with 60 Vbeta and 13 Jbeta primers that the PCR ran. Produced via immunoSEQ multiplex PCR; TCRdb's table is partial and in-frame only. The sample carries 100,000 or so clones, 65% to 85% recorded once. Material for sequencing was PBMCs. These receptors all stem from a man between 18 and 35 years old in good health and CMV-seronegative.

The CDR3 sequence is CASRQQGQETQYF. The CDR3 coding sequence is TGTGCCAGCAGACAACAGGGTCAAGAGACCCAGTACTTC. V gene TRBV6-5 combines with J gene TRBJ2-5; D may be TRBD1 (6 bases). Trimming took off 6 bases at V and 2 bases at J, with 10 bases between the two ends. The CDR3 is made up of 13 amino acids. Per the germline V gene, CDR1 is MNHEY and CDR2 is SVGAGI.

This chain connects TRBV7-9 to TRBJ2-7; 7 bases are a match to TRBD2. CDR3 length equals 14 residues. Per germline, CDR1 SEHNR and CDR2 FQNEAQ (reference sequence). V shed 3 bases, J shed 2 bases, and the junction held 4 bases outside the gene matches. The CDR3 region has the DNA TGTGCCAGCAGCTTGATAGCGGGCCCCTACGAGCAGTACTTC. Translation: CASSLIAGPYEQYF.

This clone was detected a few times. The V and J genes are TRBV7-2 and TRBJ1-4; D possibly corresponds to TRBD1 (5 bases). CDR3 size: 11 residues. V gave up 10 bases and J gave up 12 bases, with 15 bases separating them. Germline V gene lookup returns CDR1 SGHTA and CDR2 FQGNSA. CDR3 sequence reads: CAIGEGEELFF. The CDR3 DNA reads as TGTGCCATAGGGGAAGGGGAGGAACTGTTTTTT.

V usage is TRBV7-9 and J usage is TRBJ1-1, with D possibly TRBD1 on 6 matching bases. The CDR3 covers 14 residues. Trimming took off 1 base at V and 5 bases at J, with 11 bases between the two ends. Germline-derived CDR1 and CDR2 are SEHNR and FQNEAQ (reference sequence). The CDR3 sequence: CASSLGVGGTEAFF. The CDR3 DNA reads TGTGCCAGCAGCTTAGGAGTAGGGGGAACTGAAGCTTTCTTT.

The chain carries TRBV28 and TRBJ2-2; TRBD2 agrees at 7 bases. Unmatched junction bases numbered 9, after V lost 4 bases and J lost 4 bases. Germline assignment: CDR1 MDHEN and CDR2 SYDVKM. The CDR3 has 16 amino acids. The CDR3 nucleotides are TGTGCCAGCAGTTCCCGAGGCGGGGGAGGCACCGGGGAGCTGTTTTTT. This encodes CASSSRGGGGTGELFF. The complete variable domain, with remaining parts taken from reference TRBV28 and TRBJ2-2, reads DVKVTQSSRYLVKRTGEKVFLECVQDMDHENMFWYRQDPGLGLRLIYFSYDVKMKEKGDIPEGYSVSREKKERFSLILESASTNQTSMYLCASSSRGGGGTGELFFGEGSRLTVL.

The chain has TRBV4-2 and TRBJ2-5; D ambiguous. The CDR3 has 11 residues. The germline CDR1 and CDR2 sequences are LGHNA and YNFKEQ. Trimming cost V 1 base and J 5 bases, with 2 bases left between them. CDR3 bases: TGTGCCAGCAGCCAAGCGGAGACCCAGTACTTC. It is translated as CASSQAETQYF.